This TCR beta chain was profiled in a study of blood T cells in healthy people across ages. Whole-study findings and limits: The authors considered diversity estimates from one million T cells to be underestimates.

A second roughly 6 to 11 cycle PCR used barcoded and J-beta primers. A template-switch adaptor that had 12 random nucleotides put a tag on each cDNA molecule. TCRdb fed the 5' RACE reads into MiXCR, producing one record per CDR3 protein. The table shows 700,000 or so distinct CDR3 sequences, with about a fifth occurring only once. This clonotype was seen a few times. Its antigen is not identified. The CDR3 is 15 amino acids. CDR1 and CDR2 (germline): SGHTA, FQGNSA. V lost 0 bases to trimming and J lost 7 bases, with 10 bases between them. The genes are TRBV7-2 and TRBJ1-6; the D is unclear. The sample comprised blood. The origin of this receptor is a man in his 70s in good health. In DNA form, the CDR3 reads TGTGCCAGCAGCTTAGCAAGTGGACGCAATTCACCCCTCCACTTT. This gives the protein CASSLASGRNSPLHF. The entire variable domain, with the rest obtained from reference TRBV7-2 and TRBJ1-6, is as follows: GAGVSQSPSNKVTEKGKDVELRCDPISGHTALYWYRQSLGQGLEFLIYFQGNSAPDKSGLPSDRFSAERTGGSVSTLTIQRTQQEDSAVYLCASSLASGRNSPLHFGNGTRLTVT.